The clone carrying this TCR beta chain appeared a single time. Germline V CDR1 and CDR2: MNHNS, SASEGT. The CDR3 totals 16 residues. V was clipped by 4 bases and J by 2 bases, with 16 bases between them. The data belong to a study of shared clonotypes between healthy human individuals. Assay: immunoSEQ multiplex PCR; the TCRdb copy retains only in-frame clones and omits some. Of about 1.1 million clones listed, around 78% are singletons. The chain carries TRBV6-1 and TRBJ2-3, with a possible D match to TRBD2 (6 bases). Sequencing was performed on memory CD4+ T cells from PBMCs. Sample subset: CD45RA-negative fraction. The clonotype originates from a man aged 18 to 30 in good health. Some clones in this sample may be carry-over from other donors' samples. This chain's CDR3 is CASSAGLGRITDTQYF. The CDR3 DNA follows: TGTGCCAGCAGTGCGGGTTTAGGGAGGATCACAGATACGCAGTATTTT.